The 32 T cell receptor beta chains below come from one sample, sequenced in a study of blood T cell repertoires in COVID-19. Only in-frame clones appear in the TCRdb table, and some are missing; sequencing was by immunoSEQ multiplex PCR. Counted here are just under 90,000 clones, about 88% occurring once; the ten biggest clones make up roughly 3%. Input material: peripheral blood. The source is a woman of 80 years or more with acute or convalescent COVID-19.

The chain is built from TRBV7-2 and TRBJ2-7, with 10 bases lining up with TRBD2. Trimming removed 4 bases from V and 12 bases from J; junction bases left unmatched: 12. CDR3 length: 14 residues. Germline CDR1 reads SGHTA; CDR2 reads FQGNSA. The CDR3 loop is CASSSGSSGGAWYF. In DNA, the CDR3 is TGTGCCAGCAGCTCAGGGTCGAGCGGGGGGGCCTGGTACTTC.

V gene TRBV5-8 combines with J gene TRBJ2-3; D is perhaps TRBD1 (6 bases). Per germline, CDR1 SGHTS and CDR2 YDEGEE. The CDR3 loop spans 16 amino acids. The V gene lost 4 bases and the J gene lost 1 base, with 16 bases spanning the gap. The chain's CDR3 is CASSRATGTRTDTQYF. DNA for the CDR3: TGTGCCAGCAGCCGAGCAACAGGGACCCGCACAGATACGCAGTATTTT.

The chain uses TRBV10-3 and TRBJ1-2, with 7 positions matching TRBD1. Looked up from germline, CDR1 is ENHRY and CDR2 is SYGVKD. The junction had 8 bases not matched to a gene; V was cut back by 8 bases and J by 8 bases. The CDR3 is 12 amino acids. The CDR3 DNA sequence: TGTGCCATCCTGACAGGGAACGGGGGCTACACCTTC. Translating gives CAILTGNGGYTF.

V usage is TRBV4-3 and J usage is TRBJ1-3; 9 positions agree with TRBD1. CDR3 length: 17 residues. Unmatched junction bases numbered 4, after V lost 1 base and J lost 0 bases. Germline assignment: CDR1 LGHNA and CDR2 YSLEER. The CDR3 nucleotides are TGCGCCAGCAGCCAAGGACAGGGGGTCAGCTCTGGAAACACCATATATTTT. Translation: CASSQGQGVSSGNTIYF.

The V and J genes are TRBV5-4 and TRBJ2-5; TRBD2 matches 8 bases. The germline V gene has CDR1 SGHNT and CDR2 YYREEE (reference sequence). The trim removed 5 bases at V and 1 base at J, leaving 4 bases unmatched. This CDR3 spans 14 amino acids. The CDR3, as DNA: TGTGCCAGCAGTACCGGGACTAGCCAAGAGACCCAGTACTTC. This gives the protein CASSTGTSQETQYF.

This rearrangement joins TRBV27 to TRBJ2-1, with TRBD2 matching over 14 bases. This CDR3 comprises 15 residues. CDR1 and CDR2 from the germline V gene are MNHEY and SMNVEV (reference sequence). The V segment lost 5 bases and the J segment 8 bases; nucleotides outside the gene matches: 5. CDR3 bases: TGTGCCAGCAGTCAGGGACTAGCGGGAGCGGATGAGCAGTTCTTC. As protein: CASSQGLAGADEQFF.

V and J are TRBV7-6 and TRBJ2-6; D uncertain. This CDR3 region has 15 residues. Germline CDR1 reads SGHVS; CDR2 reads FNYEAQ. V was cut by 3 bases and J by 0 bases, with 6 bases left in between. The DNA for the CDR3 is TGTGCCAGCAGCTTTTTCCACTCTGGGGCCAACGTCCTGACTTTC. This sequence encodes CASSFFHSGANVLTF.

This chain joins TRBV5-1 and TRBJ1-2; 7 nucleotides align to TRBD1. This CDR3 region has 15 residues. After removal of 3 bases from V and 8 bases from J, the junction contained 13 bases not matched to a gene. CDR1 is SGHRS, CDR2 YFSETQ, per germline. CDR3 nucleotides: TGCGCCAGCAGCTCCCGGACAGGCCTCGCAGGGGGCTACACCTTC. Its protein is CASSSRTGLAGGYTF.

This clone was seen just once. The chain joins TRBV4-3 to TRBJ1-1; 9 nucleotides agree with TRBD1. This CDR3 comprises 14 residues. Germline assignment: CDR1 LGHNA and CDR2 YSLEER. V lost 4 bases and J lost 8; bases outside the gene matches: 8. The CDR3 bases are TGCGCCAGCAGCCGCCGGGACAGGGTGGAAGAAGCTTTCTTT. Amino acid sequence: CASSRRDRVEEAFF.

The chain couples TRBV9 to TRBJ2-3; maybe TRBD2 (5 bases). CDR1 SGDLS and CDR2 YYNGEE come from the germline V gene. Trimming stripped 3 bases from V and 7 bases from J, with 9 bases between. This CDR3 has 12 amino acids. In DNA, the CDR3 is TGTGCCAGCAGCGGCGTCGGGAATACGCAGTATTTT. The encoded protein is CASSGVGNTQYF.

The chain is built from TRBV19 and TRBJ1-4; D is unresolved. The CDR3 spans 14 residues. V was shortened by 5 bases and J by 0 bases, with 7 bases between the two germline ends. The germline V gene encodes CDR1 LNHDA and CDR2 SQIVND (reference sequence). The CDR3 is CASSPQTTNEKLFF. As DNA, the CDR3 is TGTGCCAGTAGTCCACAAACAACTAATGAAAAACTGTTTTTT. Supplemented by reference TRBV19 and TRBJ1-4, the full variable domain reads DGGITQSPKYLFRKEGQNVTLSCEQNLNHDAMYWYRQDPGQGLRLIYYSQIVNDFQKGDIAEGYSVSREKKESFPLTVTSAQKNPTAFYLCASSPQTTNEKLFFGSGTQLSVL.

The chain employs TRBV12-3 or TRBV12-4 and TRBJ1-3; D call uncertain. The CDR3 length is 13 residues. The V end was cut by 5 bases, the J end by 0 bases, with 5 bases between. The CDR3 nucleotides are TGTGCCAGCAGTGCAGTCTCTGGAAACACCATATATTTT. Protein product: CASSAVSGNTIYF.

The chain joins TRBV7-8 to TRBJ2-3; D unclear. Deletions cut 1 base from V and 2 bases from J, with 10 bases between. The CDR3 contains 15 residues. Germline V gene sequence: CDR1 SGHVS, CDR2 FQNEAQ. CDR3 loop: CASSLVFQDTDTQYF. The CDR3 DNA reads TGTGCCAGCAGCTTAGTTTTTCAGGACACAGATACGCAGTATTTT. The whole variable domain, filled in from reference TRBV7-8 and TRBJ2-3, reads GAGVSQSPRYKVAKRGQDVALRCDPISGHVSLFWYQQALGQGPEFLTYFQNEAQLDKSGLPSDRFFAERPEGSVSTLKIQRTQQEDSAVYLCASSLVFQDTDTQYFGPGTRLTVL.

The genes are TRBV9 and TRBJ2-1, with D perhaps TRBD2 (6 bases). V lost 0 bases, J lost 7 bases, and 17 bases lay in between. The CDR3 has 16 amino acids. CDR1 and CDR2 from the germline V gene are SGDLS and YYNGEE. This chain's CDR3 is CASSVGGKGRTNEQFF. CDR3 DNA: TGTGCCAGCAGCGTAGGCGGGAAAGGGAGGACGAATGAGCAGTTCTTC.

The chain couples TRBV6-6 to TRBJ2-2; D gene ambiguous. V was trimmed by 5 bases and J by 1 base, leaving 8 bases between them. This CDR3 is built from 14 residues. Per the germline V gene, CDR1 is MNHNY and CDR2 is SVGAGI (reference sequence). CDR3 sequence reads: CASSRTVNTGELFF. The DNA for the CDR3 is TGTGCCAGCAGTCGAACAGTGAACACCGGGGAGCTGTTTTTT.

The chain combines TRBV5-4 with TRBJ2-3, with D tentatively TRBD2 (6 bases). V lost 3 bases and J lost 2, with 16 bases in between. The CDR3 has 16 amino acids. The germline gives CDR1 SGHNT, CDR2 YYREEE (reference sequence). The CDR3 region is CASSWEVPMHTDTQYF. CDR3 DNA: TGTGCCAGCAGCTGGGAGGTACCGATGCACACAGATACGCAGTATTTT.

CDR3 sequence reads: CASSEKPLQGFDYGYTF. The CDR3, as DNA: TGTGCCAGCAGCGAAAAACCCTTACAGGGTTTCGACTATGGCTACACCTTC. V gene TRBV9 combines with J gene TRBJ1-2; possibly TRBD1 for D (6 bases). The germline CDR1 and CDR2 sequences are SGDLS and YYNGEE. The CDR3 totals 17 residues. Trimming shortened V by 3 bases and J by 3 bases, and 21 bases separated the two germline ends.

The chain carries TRBV7-2 and TRBJ1-5; D remains ambiguous. V dropped 4 bases and J dropped 6 bases, with 10 bases sitting between them. CDR3 length: 13 residues. The germline gives CDR1 SGHTA, CDR2 FQGNSA. The CDR3 nucleotides read TGTGCCAGCAGCTCTCAACTTGGTCAGCCCCAGCATTTT. Translation: CASSSQLGQPQHF.

The J gene is TRBJ1-2, the V gene TRBV29-1, with D unclear. The germline V gene encodes CDR1 SQVTM and CDR2 ANQGSEA. The CDR3 loop spans 11 amino acids. This CDR3 reads CTISGGSGYTF. The CDR3 nucleotides read TGCACCATAAGCGGAGGGAGTGGCTACACCTTC.

The sample holds a few counts of this clone. The DNA of the CDR3 is TGTGCCAGCAGCAAAGGACAGCTTTATGGAAACACCATATATTTT. It is translated as CASSKGQLYGNTIYF. The rearrangement uses TRBV7-2 and TRBJ1-3; a weak D match, TRBD1 (6 bases). The CDR3 consists of 15 residues. V gave up 5 bases and J gave up 3 bases, with 14 bases separating them. Looked up from germline, CDR1 is SGHTA and CDR2 is FQGNSA.

This chain links TRBV20-1 with TRBJ1-5, with 9 positions matching TRBD1. The CDR3 runs 16 residues. Germline V gene data show CDR1 as DFQATT and CDR2 as SNEGSKA (reference sequence). Unmatched junction bases numbered 8, after V lost 3 bases and J lost 2 bases. The CDR3 is CSASTTGGEGNQPQHF. CDR3 nucleotides: TGCAGTGCTAGTACCACAGGGGGCGAAGGCAATCAGCCCCAGCATTTT.

The chain couples TRBV5-1 to TRBJ2-5; D gene ambiguous. Germline V gene sequence: CDR1 SGHRS, CDR2 YFSETQ. The V end lost 4 bases, the J end lost 3 bases, and 4 bases lay between the germline ends. The CDR3 extends over 11 amino acids. CDR3 nucleotides: TGCGCCAGCAGCGTAAAAGAGACCCAGTACTTC. Residues: CASSVKETQYF.

The chain recombines TRBV5-6 with TRBJ1-5; 8 nucleotides align to TRBD1. Germline V gene lookup returns CDR1 SGHDT and CDR2 YYEEEE. Trimming at V came to 6 bases and at J to 6 bases, leaving 11 bases not matched to a gene. This CDR3 region has 15 residues. This chain's CDR3 is CASMRQGAGSQPQHF. The CDR3 DNA reads as TGTGCCAGCATGAGGCAGGGGGCGGGTAGTCAGCCCCAGCATTTT. Drawing the rest from reference TRBV5-6 and TRBJ1-5, the complete variable domain is DAGVTQSPTHLIKTRGQQVTLRCSPKSGHDTVSWYQQALGQGPQFIFQYYEEEERQRGNFPDRFSGHQFPNYSSELNVNALLLGDSALYLCASMRQGAGSQPQHFGDGTRLSIL.

The CDR3 DNA sequence: TGTGCCAGCACGACAGGGAATCAGCCCCAGCATTTT. It translates to CASTTGNQPQHF. The V call is TRBV6-5, the J call TRBJ1-5; 7 positions match TRBD1. Trimming removed 7 bases from V and 4 bases from J; junction bases left unmatched: 1. CDR3 length: 12 amino acids. Germline V gene lookup returns CDR1 MNHEY and CDR2 SVGAGI.

The chain has TRBV7-2 and TRBJ2-5; D gene unclear. This CDR3 is built from 14 residues. Germline loops: CDR1 SGHTA, CDR2 FQGNSA. The V and J ends lost 6 bases and 5 bases respectively, with 16 bases between them. DNA of the CDR3: TGTGCCAGCAGGGAAAACCTAGGCTGGGAGACCCAGTACTTC. It specifies CASRENLGWETQYF. The whole variable domain, filled in from reference TRBV7-2 and TRBJ2-5, reads GAGVSQSPSNKVTEKGKDVELRCDPISGHTALYWYRQSLGQGLEFLIYFQGNSAPDKSGLPSDRFSAERTGGSVSTLTIQRTQQEDSAVYLCASRENLGWETQYFGPGTRLLVL.

V is TRBV30 and J is TRBJ2-1; perhaps TRBD2 as D (5 bases). The V gene lost 0 bases and the J gene lost 15 bases, with 18 bases spanning the gap. Germline V gene data show CDR1 as GTSNPN and CDR2 as SVGIG (reference sequence). This CDR3 region has 13 residues. CDR3 sequence (DNA): TGTGCCTGGAGTGTACAGAGTCACTCAGAGGGGTTCTTC. Protein sequence: CAWSVQSHSEGFF.

The rearrangement uses TRBV19 and TRBJ2-3; 11 bases are a match to TRBD2. Losses at the gene ends were 3 bases for V and 2 bases for J; bases not matched to a gene: 4. The germline CDR1 and CDR2 sequences are LNHDA and SQIVND (reference sequence). CDR3 size: 16 residues. The CDR3 coding sequence is TGTGCCAGTAGTATCCTAGCGGGAGGCTCCACAGATACGCAGTATTTT. It encodes CASSILAGGSTDTQYF.

The chain has TRBV9 and TRBJ2-1, with TRBD2 matching 7 bases. This CDR3 contains 13 residues. Germline V CDR1 and CDR2: SGDLS, YYNGEE. J was trimmed by 10 bases and V by 0 bases; bases with no gene match: 4. CDR3 coding DNA: TGTGCCAGCAGCGTAGGGTCTAGCGGAGAGCAGTTCTTC. Translating it yields CASSVGSSGEQFF. The whole variable domain, remainder taken from reference TRBV9 and TRBJ2-1, is DSGVTQTPKHLITATGQRVTLRCSPRSGDLSVYWYQQSLDQGLQFLIQYYNGEERAKGNILERFSAQQFPDLHSELNLSSLELGDSALYFCASSVGSSGEQFFGPGTRLTVL.

The chain couples TRBV6-2 or TRBV6-3 to TRBJ2-1; 9 nucleotides align to TRBD2. The CDR3 runs 15 residues. V was clipped by 6 bases and J by 1 base; unmatched bases: 4. Germline lookup yields CDR1 MNHEY and CDR2 SVGEGT. The chain's CDR3 is CASSPSGGSYNEQFF. As DNA, the CDR3 is TGTGCCAGCAGCCCGAGCGGGGGGTCCTACAATGAGCAGTTCTTC.

The V and J genes are TRBV24-1 and TRBJ1-5, with 7 positions matching TRBD1. The germline V gene encodes CDR1 KGHDR and CDR2 SFDVKD. J was trimmed by 4 bases and V by 9 bases; bases with no gene match: 11. There are 15 residues in the CDR3. The CDR3 loop reads CATQMTSTGNQPQHF. The CDR3, as DNA: TGTGCCACCCAAATGACCTCGACAGGGAATCAGCCCCAGCATTTT.

The genes are TRBV30 and TRBJ2-1; D may be TRBD2 (6 bases). V shed 2 bases and J shed 8 bases, with 7 bases lying between them. Germline values: CDR1 GTSNPN, CDR2 SVGIG (reference sequence). CDR3 length: 11 amino acids. The CDR3 loop is CAWSWDYEQFF. Here the CDR3 DNA reads TGTGCCTGGAGTTGGGACTATGAGCAGTTCTTC.

The chain carries TRBV19 and TRBJ2-7; 10 bases match TRBD2. J was trimmed by 4 bases and V by 5 bases; bases with no gene match: 5. Germline CDR1 and CDR2: LNHDA and SQIVND (reference sequence). The CDR3 loop spans 14 amino acids. DNA of the CDR3: TGTGCCAGTAGTGTTACTAGCGGGATTTACGAGCAGTACTTC. Translated, it gives CASSVTSGIYEQYF.